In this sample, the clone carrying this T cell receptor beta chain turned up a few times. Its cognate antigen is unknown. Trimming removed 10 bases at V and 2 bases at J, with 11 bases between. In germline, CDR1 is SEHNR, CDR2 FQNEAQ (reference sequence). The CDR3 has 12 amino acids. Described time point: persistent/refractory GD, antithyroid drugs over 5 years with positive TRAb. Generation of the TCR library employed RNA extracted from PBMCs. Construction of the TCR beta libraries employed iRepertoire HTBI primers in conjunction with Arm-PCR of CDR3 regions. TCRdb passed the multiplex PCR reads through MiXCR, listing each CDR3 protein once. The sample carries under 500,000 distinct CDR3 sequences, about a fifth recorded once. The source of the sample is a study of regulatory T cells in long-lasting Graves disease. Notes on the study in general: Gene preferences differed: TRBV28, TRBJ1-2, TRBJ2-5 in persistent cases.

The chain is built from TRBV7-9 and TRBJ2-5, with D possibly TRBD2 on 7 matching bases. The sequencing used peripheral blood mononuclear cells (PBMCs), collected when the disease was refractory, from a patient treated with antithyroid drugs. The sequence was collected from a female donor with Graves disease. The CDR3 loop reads CAIEGGQETQYF. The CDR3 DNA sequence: TGTGCCATCGAGGGGGGGCAAGAGACCCAGTACTTC.